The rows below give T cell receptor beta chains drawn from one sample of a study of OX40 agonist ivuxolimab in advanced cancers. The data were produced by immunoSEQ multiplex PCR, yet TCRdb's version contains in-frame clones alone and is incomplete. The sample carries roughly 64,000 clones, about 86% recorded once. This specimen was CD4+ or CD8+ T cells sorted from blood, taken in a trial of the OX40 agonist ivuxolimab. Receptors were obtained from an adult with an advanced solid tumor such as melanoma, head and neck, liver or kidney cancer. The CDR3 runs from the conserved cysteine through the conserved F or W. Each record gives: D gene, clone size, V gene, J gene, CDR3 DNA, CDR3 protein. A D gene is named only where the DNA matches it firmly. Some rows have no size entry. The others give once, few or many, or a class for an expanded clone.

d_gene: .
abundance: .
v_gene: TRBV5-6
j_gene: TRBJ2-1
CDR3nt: TGTGCCAGCAGCCCGGGGACATTGACCTACAATGAGCAGTTCTTC
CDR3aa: CASSPGTLTYNEQFF

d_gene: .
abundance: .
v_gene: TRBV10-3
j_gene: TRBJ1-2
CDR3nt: TGTGCCAGCAGTTCTACAGGGTTCTATGGCTACACCTTC
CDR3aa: CASSSTGFYGYTF

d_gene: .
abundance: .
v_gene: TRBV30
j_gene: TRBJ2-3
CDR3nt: TGTGCCTGGACCACGGGGGGCAATCAGCCCCAGTATTTT
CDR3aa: CAWTTGGNQPQYF

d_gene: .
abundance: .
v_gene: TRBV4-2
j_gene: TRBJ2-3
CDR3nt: TGTGCCAGCAGCCAAGGAGGACAGCCAGATACGCAGTATTTT
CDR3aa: CASSQGGQPDTQYF

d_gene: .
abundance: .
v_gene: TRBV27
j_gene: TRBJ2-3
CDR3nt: TGTGCCAGCAGTTATGGCACAGATACGCAGTATTTT
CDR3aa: CASSYGTDTQYF

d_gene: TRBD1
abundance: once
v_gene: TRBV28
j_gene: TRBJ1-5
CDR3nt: TGTGCCAGCAGTACCCCAGGGACAGGGAACAATCAGCCCCAGCATTTT
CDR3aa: CASSTPGTGNNQPQHF

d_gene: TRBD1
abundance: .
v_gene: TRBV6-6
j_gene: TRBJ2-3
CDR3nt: TGTGCCAGCAGCCAGGGACAGAGCACAGATACGCAGTATTTT
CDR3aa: CASSQGQSTDTQYF

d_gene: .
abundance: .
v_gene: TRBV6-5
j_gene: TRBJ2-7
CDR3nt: TGTGCCAGCAGGCTTAGCGGCAGATACGAGCAGTACTTC
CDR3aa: CASRLSGRYEQYF

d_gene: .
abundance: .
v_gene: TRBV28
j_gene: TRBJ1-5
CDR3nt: TGTGCCAGCAGTACAGGGATTAATCAGCCCCAGCATTTT
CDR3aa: CASSTGINQPQHF

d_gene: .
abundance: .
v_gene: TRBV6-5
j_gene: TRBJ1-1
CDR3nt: TGTGCCAGCAGGGACTCGACTGAAGCTTTCTTT
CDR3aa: CASRDSTEAFF

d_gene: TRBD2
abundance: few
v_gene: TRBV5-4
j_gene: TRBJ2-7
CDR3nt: TGTGCCAGCAGCCCGGGACTAGCAGAGATCTACGAGCAGTACTTC
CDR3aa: CASSPGLAEIYEQYF

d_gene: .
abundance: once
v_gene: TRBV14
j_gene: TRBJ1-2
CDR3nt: TGTGCCAGCAGCCAAGCAGCTAACTATGGCTACACCTTC
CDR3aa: CASSQAANYGYTF

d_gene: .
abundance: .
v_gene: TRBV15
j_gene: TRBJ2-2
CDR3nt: TGTGCCACCAGCAGAGATTTGGCGAGCGGGGAGCTGTTTTTT
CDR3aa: CATSRDLASGELFF

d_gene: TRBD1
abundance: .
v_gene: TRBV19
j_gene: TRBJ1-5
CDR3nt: TGTGCCAGTAGTATTTCTTCGGGACAGGGTTACAATCAGCCCCAGCATTTT
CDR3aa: CASSISSGQGYNQPQHF

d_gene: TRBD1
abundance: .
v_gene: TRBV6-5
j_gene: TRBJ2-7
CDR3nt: TGTGCCAGCAGTTACTCGAAGGGGACAGGGAGATACGAGCAGTACTTC
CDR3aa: CASSYSKGTGRYEQYF

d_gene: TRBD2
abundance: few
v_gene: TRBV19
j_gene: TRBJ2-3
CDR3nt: TGTGCCAGTAGTCTTCTAGCGGCTAGCACAGATACGCAGTATTTT
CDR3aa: CASSLLAASTDTQYF

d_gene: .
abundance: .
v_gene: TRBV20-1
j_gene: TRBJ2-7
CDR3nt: TGCAGTGCCGAGGGTATCTACGAGCAGTACTTC
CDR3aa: CSAEGIYEQYF

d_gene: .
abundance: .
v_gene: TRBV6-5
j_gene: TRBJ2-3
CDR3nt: TGTGCCAGCATGACGTTGGGAAATACGCAGTATTTT
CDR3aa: CASMTLGNTQYF